The text below deals with one T cell receptor beta chain. The antigen is not known. This entry belongs to a study of cytomegalovirus exposure and HLA in healthy donors. Study results and caveats: Reported results showed that the classifier diagnosed cytomegalovirus status with high specificity and sensitivity. Specific recognition of CMV antigens was confirmed in vitro for a few chains (all CMV-associated). Some V segments, including TRBV6-2 and TRBV6-3, were excluded as indistinguishable.

Deletions cut 3 bases from V and 6 bases from J, with 14 bases between. The CDR3 has 15 residues. CDR1 SNHLY and CDR2 FYNNEI come from the germline V gene. Researchers ran the PCR with 60 Vbeta and 13 Jbeta primers. The protocol was immunoSEQ multiplex PCR, while the TCRdb copy is restricted to in-frame clones and leaves out a portion. The sample consists of 80,000 or so clones, around a tenth of them appearing once. Material for sequencing was PBMCs. The clonotype originates from a man aged 55-75 years in good health and CMV-seropositive. This chain links TRBV2 with TRBJ2-2; D gene uncertain. The CDR3 sequence is CASSDDGYSSGELFF. The CDR3 DNA is TGTGCCAGCAGTGACGATGGTTACAGCTCCGGGGAGCTGTTTTTT.